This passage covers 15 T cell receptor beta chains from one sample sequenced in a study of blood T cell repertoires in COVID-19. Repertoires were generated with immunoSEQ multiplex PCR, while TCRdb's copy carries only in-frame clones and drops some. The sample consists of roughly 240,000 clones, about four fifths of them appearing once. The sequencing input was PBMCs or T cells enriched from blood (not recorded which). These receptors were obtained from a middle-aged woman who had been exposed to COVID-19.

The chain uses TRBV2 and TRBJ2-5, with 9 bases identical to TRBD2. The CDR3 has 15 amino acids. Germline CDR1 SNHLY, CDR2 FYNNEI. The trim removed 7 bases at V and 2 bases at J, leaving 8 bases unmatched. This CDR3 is CASTPGLAIQETQYF. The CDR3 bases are TGTGCCAGCACGCCGGGACTAGCAATACAAGAGACCCAGTACTTC.

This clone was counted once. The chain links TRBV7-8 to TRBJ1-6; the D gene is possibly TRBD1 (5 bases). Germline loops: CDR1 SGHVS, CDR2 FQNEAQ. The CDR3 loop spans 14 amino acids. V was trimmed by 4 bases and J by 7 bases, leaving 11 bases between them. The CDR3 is CASSYTGENSPLHF. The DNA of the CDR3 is TGTGCCAGCAGCTATACAGGCGAAAATTCACCCCTCCACTTT. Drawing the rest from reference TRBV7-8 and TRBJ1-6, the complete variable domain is GAGVSQSPRYKVAKRGQDVALRCDPISGHVSLFWYQQALGQGPEFLTYFQNEAQLDKSGLPSDRFFAERPEGSVSTLKIQRTQQEDSAVYLCASSYTGENSPLHFGNGTRLTVT.

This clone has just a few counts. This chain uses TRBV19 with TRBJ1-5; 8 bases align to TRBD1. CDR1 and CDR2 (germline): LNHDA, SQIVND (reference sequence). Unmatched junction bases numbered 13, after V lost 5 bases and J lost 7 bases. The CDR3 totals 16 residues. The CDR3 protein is CASSVRTGSVGQPQHF. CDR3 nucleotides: TGTGCCAGTAGTGTCAGGACAGGGTCGGTTGGGCAGCCCCAGCATTTT.

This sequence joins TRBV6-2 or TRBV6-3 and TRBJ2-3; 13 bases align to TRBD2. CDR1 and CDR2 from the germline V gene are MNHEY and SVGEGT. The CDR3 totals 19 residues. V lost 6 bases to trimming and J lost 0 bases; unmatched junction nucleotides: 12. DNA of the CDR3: TGTGCCAGCAGCTTCAGACTAGCGGGGGGCGCCCCTAGCACAGATACGCAGTATTTT. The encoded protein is CASSFRLAGGAPSTDTQYF.

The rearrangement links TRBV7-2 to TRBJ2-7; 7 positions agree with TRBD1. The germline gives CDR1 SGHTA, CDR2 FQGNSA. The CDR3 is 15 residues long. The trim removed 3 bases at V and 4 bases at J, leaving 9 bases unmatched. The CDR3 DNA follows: TGTGCCAGCAGCTTGGATCCGGCAGGGGGTTACGAGCAGTACTTC. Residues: CASSLDPAGGYEQYF.

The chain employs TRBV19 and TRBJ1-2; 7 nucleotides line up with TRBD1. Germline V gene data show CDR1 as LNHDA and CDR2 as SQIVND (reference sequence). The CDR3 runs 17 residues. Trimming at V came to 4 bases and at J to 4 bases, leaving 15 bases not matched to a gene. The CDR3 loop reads CASSTPRGQSPAYGYTF. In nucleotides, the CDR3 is TGTGCCAGTAGTACTCCCCGGGGACAGAGCCCTGCCTATGGCTACACCTTC.

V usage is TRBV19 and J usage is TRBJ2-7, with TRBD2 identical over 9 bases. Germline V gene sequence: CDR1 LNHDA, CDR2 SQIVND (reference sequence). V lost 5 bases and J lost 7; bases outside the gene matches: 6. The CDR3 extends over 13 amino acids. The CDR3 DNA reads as TGTGCCAGTAGTCCCCGGACTAGCGAAGAGCAGTACTTC. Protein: CASSPRTSEEQYF.

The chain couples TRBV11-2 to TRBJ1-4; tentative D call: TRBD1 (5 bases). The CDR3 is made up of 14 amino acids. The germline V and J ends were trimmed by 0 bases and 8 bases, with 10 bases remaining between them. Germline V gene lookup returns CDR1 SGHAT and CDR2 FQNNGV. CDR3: CASSLETVSEKLFF. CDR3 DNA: TGTGCCAGCAGCTTAGAGACAGTCTCCGAAAAACTGTTTTTT.

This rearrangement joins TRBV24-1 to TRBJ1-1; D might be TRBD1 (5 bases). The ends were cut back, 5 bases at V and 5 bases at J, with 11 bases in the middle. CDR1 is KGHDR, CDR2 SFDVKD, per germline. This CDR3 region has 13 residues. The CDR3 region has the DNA TGTGCCACCAGTGCAGGGCGGGGAACTGAAGCTTTCTTT. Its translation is CATSAGRGTEAFF.

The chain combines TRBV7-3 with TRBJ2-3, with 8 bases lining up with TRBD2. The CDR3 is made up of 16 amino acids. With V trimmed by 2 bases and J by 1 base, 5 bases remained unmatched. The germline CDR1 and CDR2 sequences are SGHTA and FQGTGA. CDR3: CASSLETAGGTDTQYF. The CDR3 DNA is TGTGCCAGCAGCTTAGAGACAGCGGGGGGCACAGATACGCAGTATTTT.

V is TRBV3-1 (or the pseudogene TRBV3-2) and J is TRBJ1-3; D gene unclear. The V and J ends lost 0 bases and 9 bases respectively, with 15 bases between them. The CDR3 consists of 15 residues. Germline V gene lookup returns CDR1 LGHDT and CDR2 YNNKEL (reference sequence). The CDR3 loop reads CASSQESSPHGTIYF. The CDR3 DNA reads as TGTGCCAGCAGCCAAGAATCGAGTCCCCACGGCACCATATATTTT.

The CDR3 loop is CATRDVVIDGYTF. CDR3 coding DNA: TGTGCCACCCGAGATGTAGTGATCGATGGCTACACCTTC. J is TRBJ1-2 and V is TRBV19; D is unclear. The germline V and J ends were trimmed by 10 bases and 6 bases, with 18 bases remaining between them. Germline V lookup: CDR1 LNHDA, CDR2 SQIVND (reference sequence). This CDR3 has 13 residues.

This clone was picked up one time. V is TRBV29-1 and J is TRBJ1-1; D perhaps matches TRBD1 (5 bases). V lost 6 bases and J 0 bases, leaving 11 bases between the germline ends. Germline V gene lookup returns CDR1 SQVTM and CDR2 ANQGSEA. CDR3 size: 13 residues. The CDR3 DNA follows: TGCAGCGTAGGACAATCCATGAACACTGAAGCTTTCTTT. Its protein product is CSVGQSMNTEAFF.

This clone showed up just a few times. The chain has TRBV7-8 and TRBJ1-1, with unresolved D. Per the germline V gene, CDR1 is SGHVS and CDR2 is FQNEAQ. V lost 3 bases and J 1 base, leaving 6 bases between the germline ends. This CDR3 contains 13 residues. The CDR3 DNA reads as TGTGCCAGCAGCTTTACACAGAACACTGAAGCTTTCTTT. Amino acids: CASSFTQNTEAFF.

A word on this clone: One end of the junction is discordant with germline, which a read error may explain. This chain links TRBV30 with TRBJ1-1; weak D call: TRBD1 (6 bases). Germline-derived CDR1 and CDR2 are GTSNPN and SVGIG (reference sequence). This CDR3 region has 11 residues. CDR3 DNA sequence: TGTGCCTGGACAGCGGGGGGCGCGGGCGTTTTT. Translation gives CAWTAGGAGVF.